The 24 T cell receptor beta chains in this list originate from one sample, sequenced in a study of blood T cell repertoires in COVID-19. Produced via immunoSEQ multiplex PCR; TCRdb's table is partial and in-frame only. The sample records around 300,000 clones, around 80% being singletons. The sample taken for sequencing was peripheral blood. All receptors derive from a man under 40 with active or convalescent COVID-19.

The J gene is TRBJ1-6, the V gene TRBV4-1, with D maybe TRBD1 (6 bases). V was trimmed by 3 bases and J by 0 bases, leaving 18 bases between them. Germline lookup yields CDR1 MGHRA and CDR2 YSYEKL. This CDR3 has 19 residues. Here the CDR3 reads CASSQFAGDTSSYNSPLHF. The CDR3, as DNA: TGCGCCAGCAGCCAGTTCGCCGGGGACACGAGCTCCTATAATTCACCCCTCCACTTT.

The sample holds one count of this clone. The V gene is TRBV7-9, the J gene TRBJ2-1; weak D call: TRBD1 (5 bases). The CDR3 contains 15 residues. Germline CDR1 SEHNR, CDR2 FQNEAQ (reference sequence). Trimming left V 5 bases short and J 2 bases short, with 13 bases between. The CDR3 loop reads CASSPLRGPYNEQFF. As DNA, the CDR3 is TGTGCCAGCAGCCCCCTTAGGGGTCCCTACAATGAGCAGTTCTTC.

V usage is TRBV6-4 and J usage is TRBJ2-3; 11 nucleotides line up with TRBD2. The length of the CDR3 is 17 residues. CDR1 is MRHNA, CDR2 SNTAGT, per germline. J gave up 2 bases and V 0 bases, and 4 bases lay outside the gene matches. The DNA for the CDR3 is TGTGCCAGCAGTGACTCGCAGACTAGCGGGACCACAGATACGCAGTATTTT. Its protein product is CASSDSQTSGTTDTQYF.

This clone is a singleton in its sample. The junction does not match germline at one end; this may be a read error. The J gene is TRBJ1-2, the V gene TRBV7-2; tentative D call: TRBD1 (6 bases). The V gene's germline CDR1 is SGHTA and CDR2 FQGNSA. The CDR3 sequence is 12 residues long. The CDR3 coding sequence is TGTGCCAGCAGCTTATCCCCCCGGGGACACTCCTTC. Protein sequence: CASSLSPRGHSF.

This clone has only a few counts. CDR3 coding DNA: TGTGCCAGCAGCTTACTTATAGGGGGGGCCGTTGCCACTGAAGCTTTCTTT. This translates into CASSLLIGGAVATEAFF. The chain recombines TRBV7-3 with TRBJ1-1; possible D gene TRBD1, 6 bases. There are 17 residues in the CDR3. CDR1 is SGHTA and CDR2 is FQGTGA in the germline V gene. V was cut by 2 bases and J by 4 bases, with 20 bases left in between.

The chain links TRBV12-3 or TRBV12-4 to TRBJ2-3, with D possibly being TRBD2 (5 bases). Trimming took 8 bases from V and 4 from J, leaving 13 bases between them. The CDR3 runs to 13 residues. The CDR3 reads CASLLEGADTQYF. In DNA form, the CDR3 reads TGTGCCAGCCTACTAGAGGGCGCAGATACGCAGTATTTT.

This clone was seen just once. The chain carries TRBV5-4 and TRBJ2-3, with TRBD2 matching 8 bases. Germline V gene data show CDR1 as SGHNT and CDR2 as YYREEE (reference sequence). CDR3 length: 16 residues. The ends lost 4 bases at V and 1 base at J; junction bases unmatched: 8. CDR3 in DNA: TGTGCCAGCAGCCACCTGCGGGGGGACGGCACAGATACGCAGTATTTT. Amino acids: CASSHLRGDGTDTQYF.

This clone was counted between two and nine times. V gene TRBV18 combines with J gene TRBJ1-3; D unclear. Germline CDR1 and CDR2: KGHSH and LQKENI. CDR3 length: 15 amino acids. V was pared by 2 bases and J by 0 bases, with 8 bases between. The CDR3 reads CASSPGESSGNTIYF. The DNA for the CDR3 is TGTGCCAGCTCACCAGGGGAGTCCTCTGGAAACACCATATATTTT. Full variable domain (rest looked up from reference TRBV18 and TRBJ1-3): NAGVMQNPRHLVRRRGQEARLRCSPMKGHSHVYWYRQLPEEGLKFMVYLQKENIIDESGMPKERFSAEFPKEGPSILRIQQVVRGDSAAYFCASSPGESSGNTIYFGEGSWLTVV.

V is TRBV20-1 and J is TRBJ2-7; D gene uncertain. This CDR3 is 11 amino acids long. Germline CDR1 is DFQATT and CDR2 is SNEGSKA (reference sequence). V was clipped by 6 bases and J by 4 bases, with 10 bases between them. The CDR3 nucleotides read TGCAGTGCCCTGATGAGTTACGAGCAGTACTTC. The encoded protein is CSALMSYEQYF.

V usage is TRBV24-1 and J usage is TRBJ2-7; 7 positions agree with TRBD1. V was clipped by 5 bases and J by 2 bases; unmatched bases: 14. The germline CDR1 and CDR2 sequences are KGHDR and SFDVKD. This CDR3 contains 17 residues. CDR3 sequence: CATSGRNRDSRTYEQYF. The CDR3 DNA reads as TGTGCCACCAGTGGGAGGAACCGGGACAGCAGAACCTACGAGCAGTACTTC.

The chain recombines TRBV27 with TRBJ2-4, with D tentatively TRBD1 (5 bases). The CDR3 covers 14 residues. Trimming took 5 bases from V and 0 from J, leaving 8 bases between them. From germline, CDR1 is MNHEY and CDR2 SMNVEV (reference sequence). The CDR3 is CASSAGLAKNIQYF. CDR3 sequence (DNA): TGTGCCAGCAGTGCAGGGTTAGCCAAAAACATTCAGTACTTC.

This rearrangement joins TRBV7-9 to TRBJ2-1; possibly TRBD1 for D (6 bases). Deletions cut 6 bases from V and 8 bases from J, with 11 bases between. Germline CDR1 is SEHNR and CDR2 is FQNEAQ (reference sequence). This CDR3 is built from 12 residues. The CDR3 sequence: CASSFTGYEQFF. DNA of the CDR3: TGTGCCAGCAGTTTCACAGGGTATGAGCAGTTCTTC.

V usage is TRBV10-2 and J usage is TRBJ2-1; 8 bases match TRBD2. Germline values: CDR1 WSHSY, CDR2 SAAADI. This CDR3 has 15 residues. The trim removed 7 bases at V and 3 bases at J, leaving 8 bases unmatched. This CDR3 reads CASMGAGVNYNEQFF. The CDR3 nucleotides are TGCGCCAGCATGGGAGCGGGGGTTAACTACAATGAGCAGTTCTTC.

This chain connects TRBV7-2 to TRBJ2-3, with D possibly matching TRBD2 (7 bases). CDR1 is SGHTA, CDR2 FQGNSA, per germline. The CDR3 has 14 amino acids. V dropped 0 bases and J dropped 6 bases, with 10 bases sitting between them. CDR3 sequence reads: CASSLARGPDTQYF. CDR3 in DNA: TGTGCCAGCAGCTTAGCGCGGGGGCCGGATACGCAGTATTTT.

The chain has TRBV9 and TRBJ2-3; 8 nucleotides line up with TRBD2. The CDR3 is made up of 16 amino acids. CDR1 SGDLS and CDR2 YYNGEE come from the germline V gene. Unmatched junction bases numbered 3, after V lost 0 bases and J lost 0 bases. The CDR3 is CASSVGLATSTDTQYF. CDR3 DNA: TGTGCCAGCAGCGTAGGACTAGCGACTAGCACAGATACGCAGTATTTT.

The gene calls are TRBV10-3 and TRBJ2-7; TRBD2 aligns across 12 bases. Trimming removed 9 bases from V and 6 bases from J; junction bases left unmatched: 6. Per germline, CDR1 ENHRY and CDR2 SYGVKD. The CDR3 contains 13 residues. The CDR3 sequence is CAMRTSGNGEQYF. As DNA, the CDR3 is TGTGCCATGCGGACTAGCGGGAACGGCGAGCAGTACTTC.

The chain uses TRBV9 and TRBJ2-7; 8 bases fit TRBD2. The CDR3 is made up of 15 amino acids. Per the germline V gene, CDR1 is SGDLS and CDR2 is YYNGEE. Losses at the gene ends were 0 bases for V and 5 bases for J; bases not matched to a gene: 7. In DNA, the CDR3 is TGTGCCAGCAGCGTAGCTACCCGGGGGGGCGACGAGCAGTACTTC. It translates to CASSVATRGGDEQYF.

The chain couples TRBV7-8 to TRBJ2-1; maybe TRBD2 (6 bases). The germline CDR1 and CDR2 sequences are SGHVS and FQNEAQ. Trimming took 4 bases from V and 0 from J, leaving 13 bases between them. The CDR3 totals 16 residues. For the CDR3, the DNA is TGTGCCAGCAGCTCCGTTTGGACTACCTCCTACAATGAGCAGTTCTTC. It yields the protein CASSSVWTTSYNEQFF.

The chain links TRBV28 to TRBJ1-1; TRBD1 might be the D (5 bases). The V end was cut by 3 bases, the J end by 3 bases, with 8 bases between. Germline V gene lookup returns CDR1 MDHEN and CDR2 SYDVKM. This CDR3 has 13 amino acids. The CDR3: CASSFGRDTEAFF. The CDR3 coding sequence is TGTGCCAGCAGTTTCGGCAGGGACACTGAAGCTTTCTTT.

The chain has TRBV7-9 and TRBJ1-2; D possibly corresponds to TRBD1 (6 bases). The V gene lost 1 base and the J gene lost 4 bases, with 10 bases spanning the gap. This CDR3 comprises 14 residues. From germline, CDR1 is SEHNR and CDR2 FQNEAQ (reference sequence). CDR3 nucleotides: TGTGCCAGCAGCTTAGAAAAGACAGGCTATGGCTACACCTTC. Protein product: CASSLEKTGYGYTF.

The V and J genes are TRBV6-6 and TRBJ1-5; D not certain. This CDR3 is 15 amino acids long. V lost 0 bases and J lost 4, with 10 bases in between. CDR1 is MNHNY and CDR2 is SVGAGI in the germline V gene (reference sequence). The CDR3 region is CASSYSTPGNQPQHF. Written as DNA, the CDR3 is TGTGCCAGCAGTTACTCAACTCCGGGAAATCAGCCCCAGCATTTT.

V and J are TRBV7-3 and TRBJ2-7, with D possibly being TRBD2 (5 bases). The CDR3 loop spans 15 amino acids. Germline loops: CDR1 SGHTA, CDR2 FQGTGA. Trimming pared 5 bases from V and 0 bases from J, leaving 14 bases between. The CDR3 sequence is CASSRSVGPSYEQYF. The CDR3, as DNA: TGTGCCAGCAGCCGTAGCGTTGGGCCCTCCTACGAGCAGTACTTC. The whole variable domain, remainder taken from reference TRBV7-3 and TRBJ2-7, is GAGVSQTPSNKVTEKGKYVELRCDPISGHTALYWYRQSLGQGPEFLIYFQGTGAADDSGLPNDRFFAVRPEGSVSTLKIQRTERGDSAVYLCASSRSVGPSYEQYFGPGTRLTVT.

The chain uses TRBV7-9 and TRBJ1-5; no reliable D call. The germline gives CDR1 SEHNR, CDR2 FQNEAQ (reference sequence). V lost 1 base to trimming and J lost 5 bases, with 12 bases between them. The CDR3 length is 15 residues. CDR3 region: CASSLGGSGDQPQHF. The CDR3 region has the DNA TGTGCCAGCAGCTTAGGGGGATCGGGAGATCAGCCCCAGCATTTT.

V gene TRBV5-1 combines with J gene TRBJ2-2; 8 bases are a match to TRBD2. The V segment lost 10 bases and the J segment 1 base; nucleotides outside the gene matches: 3. This CDR3 is built from 13 residues. Per the germline V gene, CDR1 is SGHRS and CDR2 is YFSETQ. This chain's CDR3 is CAPRGGNTGELFF. The CDR3 coding sequence is TGCGCCCCCCGGGGGGGGAACACCGGGGAGCTGTTTTTT.